A selection of T cell receptor beta chains follows, all from one sample in a study of T cell responses to AZD1222 COVID-19 vaccine. Measured with immunoSEQ multiplex PCR; TCRdb has only the in-frame clones, and not every one. The profile shows some 100,000 clones, roughly 84% of them singletons. This material consisted of peripheral blood, taken on day 0 of AZD1222 vaccination. These receptors all stem from an adult in good health. CDR3s include the opening cysteine and the closing phenylalanine or tryptophan. Fields, in order: J gene, clone size, D gene, V gene, CDR3 protein, CDR3 DNA. The D gene is left open where the match is weak. Size is omitted from some rows. Given values are once, few, many or a class for expanded clones.

TRBJ2-3,few,TRBD2,TRBV7-2,CASSFAGASGYSTDTQYF,TGTGCCAGCAGCTTCGCCGGGGCTAGCGGCTACAGCACAGATACGCAGTATTTT
TRBJ2-1,NA,NA,TRBV6-2/TRBV6-3,CASSSIAYEQFF,TGTGCCAGCAGTTCGATAGCGTATGAGCAGTTCTTC
TRBJ1-4,NA,TRBD1,TRBV27,CASTSPDRVGKLFF,TGTGCCAGCACCTCCCCGGACAGGGTAGGGAAACTGTTTTTT
TRBJ1-3,NA,NA,TRBV7-9,CASSAEGAIRGNTIYF,TGTGCCAGCAGCGCGGAGGGAGCTATCCGTGGAAACACCATATATTTT
TRBJ2-2,NA,NA,TRBV12-3/TRBV12-4,CASSLGPGGLFF,TGTGCCAGCAGTTTAGGGCCAGGCGGGCTGTTTTTT
TRBJ2-1,NA,TRBD2,TRBV24-1,CATSDPGLAGGLGWDEQFF,TGTGCCACCAGTGATCCAGGACTAGCGGGAGGCCTCGGATGGGATGAGCAGTTCTTC
TRBJ1-1,NA,NA,TRBV11-1,CASSWESGMNTEAFF,TGTGCCAGCAGCTGGGAATCAGGGATGAACACTGAAGCTTTCTTT
TRBJ2-2,NA,NA,TRBV29-1,CSAGVAGTGELFF,TGCAGCGCAGGGGTAGCGGGCACCGGGGAGCTGTTTTTT
TRBJ1-2,NA,NA,TRBV7-9,CASSSTVAYGYTF,TGTGCCAGCAGCAGTACAGTGGCCTATGGCTACACCTTC
TRBJ2-1,NA,TRBD2,TRBV28,CASSTPASGRGNEQFF,TGTGCCAGCAGTACCCCCGCCAGCGGGAGAGGGAATGAGCAGTTCTTC
TRBJ2-7,NA,NA,TRBV3-1/TRBV3-2,CASSQDQGGGASYEQYF,TGTGCCAGCAGCCAAGATCAGGGAGGGGGGGCGTCCTACGAGCAGTACTTC
TRBJ1-2,NA,TRBD1,TRBV27,CASSLIPGGTNYGYTF,TGTGCCAGCAGTTTAATCCCAGGGGGCACCAACTATGGCTACACCTTC
TRBJ1-3,NA,NA,TRBV5-5,CASSFFARENSGNTIYF,TGTGCCAGCAGCTTTTTTGCTAGGGAAAACTCTGGAAACACCATATATTTT
TRBJ1-2,NA,NA,TRBV19,CASSTPGHSLGYTF,TGTGCCAGTAGTACCCCGGGTCACAGTTTAGGCTACACCTTC
TRBJ2-7,NA,NA,TRBV5-1,CASSLENARAAEQYF,TGCGCCAGCAGCTTGGAAAACGCCCGGGCGGCCGAGCAGTACTTC
TRBJ1-2,NA,NA,TRBV28,CASRTPGGGIKSGYTF,TGTGCCAGCAGGACCCCTGGGGGGGGAATAAAGTCTGGCTACACCTTC
TRBJ2-5,NA,TRBD1,TRBV14,CASSQQGVYLETQYF,TGTGCCAGCAGCCAGCAGGGGGTGTATTTAGAGACCCAGTACTTC
TRBJ1-6,NA,NA,TRBV6-2/TRBV6-3,CAINPGVNSPLHF,TGTGCCATCAACCCCGGGGTAAATTCACCCCTCCACTTT
TRBJ1-1,once,NA,TRBV3-1/TRBV3-2,CASSQPPTEAFF,TGTGCCAGCAGCCAACCACCGACTGAAGCTTTCTTT
TRBJ1-2,NA,NA,TRBV5-4,CASSLVGGNYGYTF,TGTGCCAGCAGCTTGGTGGGAGGGAACTATGGCTACACCTTC
TRBJ2-7,NA,TRBD1,TRBV6-2/TRBV6-3,CASSYPGTVDEQYF,TGTGCCAGCAGTTACCCCGGGACAGTGGACGAGCAGTACTTC
TRBJ2-3,NA,NA,TRBV21-1,CASSKGPDRDGTDTQYF,TGTGCCAGCAGCAAAGGGCCCGACAGGGATGGCACAGATACGCAGTATTTT
TRBJ2-7,NA,TRBD1,TRBV7-6,CASSPRRDRVSYEQYF,TGTGCCAGCAGCCCCCGGCGGGACAGGGTCTCTTACGAGCAGTACTTC
TRBJ1-3,NA,NA,TRBV28,CASFGAVLMGNTIYF,TGTGCCAGCTTCGGGGCAGTCCTTATGGGAAACACCATATATTTT
TRBJ2-3,NA,TRBD2,TRBV7-2,CASSLQASGGSTDTQYF,TGTGCCAGCAGCTTACAGGCTAGCGGGGGTAGCACAGATACGCAGTATTTT
TRBJ1-5,NA,NA,TRBV5-5,CASRPTGSSNQPQHF,TGTGCCAGCAGGCCGACAGGATCTAGCAATCAGCCCCAGCATTTT
TRBJ2-7,NA,NA,TRBV28,CASSASGTEYEQYF,TGTGCCAGCAGTGCCTCCGGGACGGAGTACGAGCAGTACTTC
TRBJ2-7,few,NA,TRBV7-9,CASSPGRIYEQYF,TGTGCCTCCTCCCCGGGACGGATATACGAGCAGTACTTC
TRBJ1-5,NA,NA,TRBV27,CASPDGGYNQPQHF,TGTGCCAGCCCGGACGGGGGATACAATCAGCCCCAGCATTTT
TRBJ1-1,NA,NA,TRBV28,CASGPPGTPNTEAFF,TGTGCCAGCGGACCCCCCGGGACACCGAACACTGAAGCTTTCTTT
TRBJ1-2,NA,NA,TRBV11-2,CASTLGSNYGYTF,TGTGCCAGCACCCTTGGCTCTAACTATGGCTACACCTTC
TRBJ1-6,once,TRBD1,TRBV19,CASTGTGTSPLHF,TGTGCCTCCACTGGGACAGGGACCTCACCCCTCCACTTT
TRBJ1-5,few,TRBD1,TRBV20-1,CSATDRGPNQPQHF,TGCAGTGCTACTGACAGGGGCCCCAATCAGCCCCAGCATTTT
TRBJ1-2,NA,TRBD1,TRBV28,CASRQDREILYGYTF,TGTGCCAGCAGGCAAGACAGGGAGATACTCTATGGCTACACCTTC
TRBJ2-5,NA,NA,TRBV4-2,CASSQDRAAPGTLKIQETQYF,TGTGCCAGCAGCCAAGATCGGGCCGCTCCCGGGACACTGAAAATCCAAGAGACCCAGTACTTC
TRBJ1-4,NA,TRBD1,TRBV7-2,CASSLGTGSEKLFF,TGTGCCAGCAGCTTGGGGACAGGGAGTGAAAAACTGTTTTTT
TRBJ1-6,NA,NA,TRBV5-4,CASSLAGTDVPLHF,TGTGCCAGCAGCTTGGCCGGGACCGACGTGCCCCTCCACTTT
TRBJ1-4,NA,NA,TRBV5-1,CASSLGDEKLFF,TGCGCCAGCAGCTTGGGGGATGAAAAACTGTTTTTT
TRBJ1-3,NA,NA,TRBV6-1,CASSENTRNTIYF,TGTGCCAGCAGTGAAAATACCCGGAACACCATATATTTT
TRBJ1-6,once,NA,TRBV6-5,CASSYQRTVHSPLHF,TGTGCCAGCAGTTATCAGAGGACAGTACATTCACCCCTCCACTTT
TRBJ1-3,NA,TRBD1,TRBV12-3/TRBV12-4,CASSGQVPTIYF,TGTGCCAGCAGTGGACAGGTCCCCACCATATATTTT
TRBJ1-4,NA,TRBD1,TRBV5-1,CASSGTGANEKLFF,TGCGCCAGCAGCGGGACAGGGGCTAATGAAAAACTGTTTTTT
TRBJ2-2,NA,NA,TRBV18,CASSPQGGNTGELFF,TGTGCCAGCTCCCCCCAAGGGGGGAACACCGGGGAGCTGTTTTTT
TRBJ2-1,NA,TRBD1,TRBV29-1,CSVDGQGARNEQFF,TGCAGCGTTGATGGGCAGGGGGCGCGGAATGAGCAGTTCTTC
TRBJ1-1,NA,TRBD1,TRBV7-9,CASSLGAVTGPNTEAFF,TGTGCCAGCAGCTTAGGAGCCGTGACAGGGCCGAACACTGAAGCTTTCTTT
TRBJ1-1,once,NA,TRBV18,CASSQQISLNTEAFF,TGTGCCAGCTCACAGCAGATCAGTCTAAACACTGAAGCTTTCTTT
TRBJ2-1,NA,TRBD1,TRBV4-1,CASSQYGTGSSYNEQFF,TGCGCCAGCAGCCAATATGGGACAGGGAGCTCCTACAATGAGCAGTTCTTC
TRBJ1-1,few,NA,TRBV28,CASIRTVPNTEAFF,TGTGCCAGCATACGGACAGTTCCGAACACTGAAGCTTTCTTT
TRBJ1-1,NA,NA,TRBV7-6,CASSLDYAANTEAFF,TGTGCCAGCAGCTTAGACTACGCGGCGAACACTGAAGCTTTCTTT
TRBJ1-5,NA,NA,TRBV28,CASRGEGSNQPQHF,TGTGCCAGCAGAGGCGAGGGAAGCAATCAGCCCCAGCATTTT
TRBJ2-7,NA,TRBD1,TRBV5-1,CASNSGTGISYEQYF,TGCGCCAGCAACTCCGGGACAGGGATTTCCTACGAGCAGTACTTC
TRBJ2-3,once,TRBD2,TRBV11-3,CASSRRGLAGVADTQYF,TGTGCCAGCAGCAGACGGGGACTAGCGGGAGTGGCAGATACGCAGTATTTT
TRBJ2-1,once,NA,TRBV20-1,CSASEGQVEQFF,TGCAGTGCTAGTGAGGGGCAGGTTGAGCAGTTCTTC
TRBJ2-1,NA,TRBD2,TRBV5-1,CASSPSGKGTGEQFF,TGCGCCAGCAGCCCTAGCGGGAAGGGTACTGGTGAGCAGTTCTTC
TRBJ1-2,NA,NA,TRBV5-1,CASSLGDYGYTF,TGCGCCAGCAGCTTGGGGGACTATGGCTACACCTTC
TRBJ1-2,once,NA,TRBV6-5,CAIRGGGYGYTF,TGTGCGATACGGGGGGGTGGCTATGGCTACACCTTC
TRBJ2-1,NA,NA,TRBV6-2/TRBV6-3,CASSYLDEQFF,TGTGCCAGCAGTTACCTGGATGAGCAGTTCTTC
TRBJ1-2,NA,NA,TRBV28,CASSPPDKDYGYTF,TGTGCCAGCAGTCCCCCGGACAAGGACTATGGCTACACCTTC
TRBJ1-2,NA,NA,TRBV10-3,CAIRPGPPDYGYTF,TGTGCCATCAGGCCGGGGCCCCCGGACTATGGCTACACCTTC